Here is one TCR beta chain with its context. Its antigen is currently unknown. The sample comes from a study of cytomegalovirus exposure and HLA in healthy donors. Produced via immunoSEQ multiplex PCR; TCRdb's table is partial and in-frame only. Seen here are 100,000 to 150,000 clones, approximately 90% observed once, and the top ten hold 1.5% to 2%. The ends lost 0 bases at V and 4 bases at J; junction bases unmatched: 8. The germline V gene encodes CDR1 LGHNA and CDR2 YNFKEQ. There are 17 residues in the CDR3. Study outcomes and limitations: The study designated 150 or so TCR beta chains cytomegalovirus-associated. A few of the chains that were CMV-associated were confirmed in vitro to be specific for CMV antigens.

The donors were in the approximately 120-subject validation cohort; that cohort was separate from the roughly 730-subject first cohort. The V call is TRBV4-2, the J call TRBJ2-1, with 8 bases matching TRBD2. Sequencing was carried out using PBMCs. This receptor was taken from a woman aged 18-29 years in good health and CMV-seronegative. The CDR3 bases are TGTGCCAGCAGCCAAGATCCGAGCGGGAGTCCGTACAATGAGCAGTTCTTC. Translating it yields CASSQDPSGSPYNEQFF.